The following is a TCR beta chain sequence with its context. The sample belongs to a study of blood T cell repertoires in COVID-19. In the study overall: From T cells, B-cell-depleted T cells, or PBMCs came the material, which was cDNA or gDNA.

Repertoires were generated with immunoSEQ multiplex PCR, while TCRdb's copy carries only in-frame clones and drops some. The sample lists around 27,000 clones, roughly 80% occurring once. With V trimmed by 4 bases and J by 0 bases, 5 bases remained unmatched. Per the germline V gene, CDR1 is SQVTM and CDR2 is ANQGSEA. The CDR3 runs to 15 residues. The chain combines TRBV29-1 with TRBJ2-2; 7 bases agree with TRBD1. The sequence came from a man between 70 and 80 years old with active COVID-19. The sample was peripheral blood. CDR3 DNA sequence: TGCAGCGTTGTCGGGACAGACTCGAACACCGGGGAGCTGTTTTTT. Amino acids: CSVVGTDSNTGELFF.